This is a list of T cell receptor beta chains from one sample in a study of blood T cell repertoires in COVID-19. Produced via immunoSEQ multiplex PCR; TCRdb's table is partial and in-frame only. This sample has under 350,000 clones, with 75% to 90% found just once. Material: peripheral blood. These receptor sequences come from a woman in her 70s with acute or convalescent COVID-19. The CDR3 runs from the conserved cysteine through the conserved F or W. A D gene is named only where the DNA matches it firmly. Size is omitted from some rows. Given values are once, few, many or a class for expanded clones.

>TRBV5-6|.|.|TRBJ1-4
TGTGCCAGCAGCTCCCGCGGCGGTGAAAAACTGTTTTTT
CASSSRGGEKLFF
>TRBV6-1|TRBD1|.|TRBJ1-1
TGTGCCAGCAGTGACACTACCCGGGACAGGGAAGCTTTCTTT
CASSDTTRDREAFF
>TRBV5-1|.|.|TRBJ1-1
TGCGCCAGCAGCCCCTTGGTAGGGGTCGAGCACACTGAAGCTTTCTTT
CASSPLVGVEHTEAFF
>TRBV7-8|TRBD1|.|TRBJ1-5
TGTGCCAGCAGTGGGACAGGTCTTCAGAATCAGCCCCAGCATTTT
CASSGTGLQNQPQHF
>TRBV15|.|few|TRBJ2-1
TGTGCCACCGGCGGCTCGAATGAGCAGTTCTTC
CATGGSNEQFF
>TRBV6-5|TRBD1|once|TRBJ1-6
TGTGCCAGCAGCCCGGGACAGATAAATTCACCCCTCCACTTT
CASSPGQINSPLHF
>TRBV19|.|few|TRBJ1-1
TGTGCCAGTAGTACTCGTCCGGGACAAAGGCCGGGGCAAGCTGAAGCTTTCTTT
CASSTRPGQRPGQAEAFF
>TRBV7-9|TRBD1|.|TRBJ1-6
TGTGCCAGCAGCTGGGGACAGGGGAATTCACCCCTCCACTTT
CASSWGQGNSPLHF
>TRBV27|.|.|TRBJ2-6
TGTGCCAGCAGTTTAGGTTCCAGCTCTGGGGCCAACGTCCTGACTTTC
CASSLGSSSGANVLTF
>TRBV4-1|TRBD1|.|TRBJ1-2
TGCGCCAGCAGCCAAGACTTCGGGGGACAGGGAGGAGGGGACTATGGCTACACCTTC
CASSQDFGGQGGGDYGYTF
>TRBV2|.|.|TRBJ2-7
TGTGCCAGCACAAGGTCAGGGTCCCCGTCGGACGAGCAGTACTTC
CASTRSGSPSDEQYF
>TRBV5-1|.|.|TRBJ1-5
TGCGCCAGCAGCTCCCCCCTCACCTATAGCAATCAGCCCCAGCATTTT
CASSSPLTYSNQPQHF
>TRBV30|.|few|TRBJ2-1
TGTGCCTGGAGGACCGACTTCTTCTACAATGAGCAGTTCTTC
CAWRTDFFYNEQFF
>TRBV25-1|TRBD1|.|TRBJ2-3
TGTGCCAGCAGTCAGGGGGCAACGGATACGCAGTATTTT
CASSQGATDTQYF
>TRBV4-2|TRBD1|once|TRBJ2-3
TGTGCCAGCAGCCAAGGGAGACGAGGGGGCGGGACAGATACGCAGTATTTT
CASSQGRRGGGTDTQYF
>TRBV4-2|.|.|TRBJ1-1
TGTGCCAGCAGCTCACGGAGGAACACTGAAGCTTTCTTT
CASSSRRNTEAFF
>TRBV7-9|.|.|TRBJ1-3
TGTGCCAGCAGCTCTGCCCGGACAGACTCTGGAAACACCATATATTTT
CASSSARTDSGNTIYF
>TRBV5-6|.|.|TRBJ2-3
TGTGCCAGCCGGGAGAACACAGATACGCAGTATTTT
CASRENTDTQYF
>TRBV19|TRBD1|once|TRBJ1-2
TGTGCCAGTCGGGGGGACAGGGGGATCCAGGGCGGCTACACCTTC
CASRGDRGIQGGYTF
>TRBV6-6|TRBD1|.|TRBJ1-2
TGTGCCAGCAGTTACCCCGAAGACAGGGTCTATGGCTACACCTTC
CASSYPEDRVYGYTF
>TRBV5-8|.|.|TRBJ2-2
TGTGCCAGCAGCGGTCCTGGTGGGTGGTGGAGGACCGGGGAGCTGTTTTTT
CASSGPGGWWRTGELFF
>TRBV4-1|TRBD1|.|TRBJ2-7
TGCGCCAGCAGCCGCCGGACAGGGGACTACGAGCAGTACTTC
CASSRRTGDYEQYF
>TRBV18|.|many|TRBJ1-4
TGTGCCAGCTCATCTAACCTCCACAGGGCGGGTAATGAAAAACTGTTTTTT
CASSSNLHRAGNEKLFF
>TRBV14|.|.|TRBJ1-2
TGTGCCAGCAGCCAAGGGCGGCTCTATGGCTACACCTTC
CASSQGRLYGYTF
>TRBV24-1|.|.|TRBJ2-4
TGTGCCACCAGTGACCCAAACGGGGAAAACATTCAGTACTTC
CATSDPNGENIQYF
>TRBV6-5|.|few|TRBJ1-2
TGTGCCAGCAGTCAAAGACAGAGCTATGGCTACACCTTC
CASSQRQSYGYTF
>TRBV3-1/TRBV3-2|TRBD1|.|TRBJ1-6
TGTGCCAGCAGCCAAGGGAGACAGGGAACTTCACCCCTCCACTTT
CASSQGRQGTSPLHF
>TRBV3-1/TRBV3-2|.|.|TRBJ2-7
TGTGCCAGCAGCCCCCCCGGGCACAGGTTTGGCGAGCAGTACTTC
CASSPPGHRFGEQYF
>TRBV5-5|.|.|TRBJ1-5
TGTGCCAGCAGCTTGAGCGGGAATCAGCCCCAGCATTTT
CASSLSGNQPQHF
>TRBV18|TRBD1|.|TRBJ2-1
TGTGCCAGCTCACCACCCACAGGGGGCTCTTACAATGAGCAGTTCTTC
CASSPPTGGSYNEQFF